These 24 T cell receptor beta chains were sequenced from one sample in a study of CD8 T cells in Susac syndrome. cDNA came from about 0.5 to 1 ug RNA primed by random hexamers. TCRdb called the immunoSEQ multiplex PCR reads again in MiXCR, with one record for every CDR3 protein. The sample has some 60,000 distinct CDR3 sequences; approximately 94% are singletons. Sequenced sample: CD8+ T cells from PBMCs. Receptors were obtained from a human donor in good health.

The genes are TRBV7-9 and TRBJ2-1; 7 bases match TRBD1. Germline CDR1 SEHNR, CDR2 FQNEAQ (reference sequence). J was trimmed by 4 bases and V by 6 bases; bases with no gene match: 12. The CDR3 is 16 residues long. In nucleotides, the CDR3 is TGTGCCAGCAGTCCCGGTCCAGGGGGTTTGTACAATGAGCAGTTCTTC. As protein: CASSPGPGGLYNEQFF.

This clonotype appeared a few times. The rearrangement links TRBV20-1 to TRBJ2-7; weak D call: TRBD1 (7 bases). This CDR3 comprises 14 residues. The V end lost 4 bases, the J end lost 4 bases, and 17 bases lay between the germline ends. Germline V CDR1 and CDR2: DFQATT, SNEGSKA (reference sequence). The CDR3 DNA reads TGCAGTGCTAATCCAGGGGGGCGGTGGTACGAGCAGTACTTC. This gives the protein CSANPGGRWYEQYF.

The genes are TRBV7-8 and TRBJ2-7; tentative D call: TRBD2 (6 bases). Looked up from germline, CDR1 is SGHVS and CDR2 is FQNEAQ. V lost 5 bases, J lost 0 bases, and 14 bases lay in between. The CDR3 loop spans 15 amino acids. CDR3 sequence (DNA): TGTGCCAGCAGCCTTGGACACGGGAGCTCCTACGAGCAGTACTTC. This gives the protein CASSLGHGSSYEQYF.

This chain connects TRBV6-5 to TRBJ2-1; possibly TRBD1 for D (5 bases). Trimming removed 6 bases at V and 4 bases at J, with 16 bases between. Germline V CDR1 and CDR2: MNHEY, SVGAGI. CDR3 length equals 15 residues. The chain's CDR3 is CASSIGVGPYNEQFF. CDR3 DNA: TGTGCCAGCAGCATTGGGGTGGGGCCATACAATGAGCAGTTCTTC.

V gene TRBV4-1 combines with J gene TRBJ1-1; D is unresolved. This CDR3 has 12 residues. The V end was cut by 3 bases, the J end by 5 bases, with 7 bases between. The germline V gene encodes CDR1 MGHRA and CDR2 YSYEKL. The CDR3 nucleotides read TGCGCCAGCAGCCATCCCGGAACTGAAGCTTTCTTT. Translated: CASSHPGTEAFF.

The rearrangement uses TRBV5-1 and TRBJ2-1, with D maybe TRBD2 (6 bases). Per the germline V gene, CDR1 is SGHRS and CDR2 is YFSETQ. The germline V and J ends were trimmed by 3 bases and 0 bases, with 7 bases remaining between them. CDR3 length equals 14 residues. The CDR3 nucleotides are TGCGCCAGCAGCTCGCGGGGCTCCTACAATGAGCAGTTCTTC. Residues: CASSSRGSYNEQFF.

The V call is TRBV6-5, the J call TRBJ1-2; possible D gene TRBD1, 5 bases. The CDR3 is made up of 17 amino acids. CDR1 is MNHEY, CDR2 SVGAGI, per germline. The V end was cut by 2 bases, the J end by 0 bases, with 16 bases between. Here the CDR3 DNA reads TGTGCCAGCAGTTACACGGGGGGGTGGTGGCCTAACTATGGCTACACCTTC. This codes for CASSYTGGWWPNYGYTF.

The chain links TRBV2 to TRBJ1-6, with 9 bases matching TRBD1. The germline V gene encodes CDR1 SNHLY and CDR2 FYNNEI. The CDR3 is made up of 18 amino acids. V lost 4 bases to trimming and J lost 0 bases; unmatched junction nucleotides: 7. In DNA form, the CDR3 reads TGTGCCAGCAGTGGGGGACAGGGCCCGAGCTCCTATAATTCACCCCTCCACTTT. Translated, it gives CASSGGQGPSSYNSPLHF.

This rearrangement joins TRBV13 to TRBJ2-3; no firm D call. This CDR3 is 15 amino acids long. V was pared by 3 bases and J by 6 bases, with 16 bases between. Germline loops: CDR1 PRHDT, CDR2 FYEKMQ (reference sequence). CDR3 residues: CASSLAHAGVDTQYF. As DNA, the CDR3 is TGTGCCAGCAGCTTGGCCCATGCCGGTGTGGATACGCAGTATTTT.

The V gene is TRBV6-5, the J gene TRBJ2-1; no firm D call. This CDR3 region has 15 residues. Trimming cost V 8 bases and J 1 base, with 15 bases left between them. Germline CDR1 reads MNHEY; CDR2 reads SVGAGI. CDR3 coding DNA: TGTGCCAGCTCCCTAACCCACAGTTCCTACAATGAGCAGTTCTTC. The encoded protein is CASSLTHSSYNEQFF.

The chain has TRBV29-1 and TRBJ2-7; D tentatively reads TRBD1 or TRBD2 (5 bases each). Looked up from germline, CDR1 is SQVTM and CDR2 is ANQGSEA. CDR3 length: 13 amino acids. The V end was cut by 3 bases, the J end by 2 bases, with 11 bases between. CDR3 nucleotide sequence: TGCAGCGTTGAGCTAGGGGACGCCTACGAGCAGTACTTC. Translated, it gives CSVELGDAYEQYF.

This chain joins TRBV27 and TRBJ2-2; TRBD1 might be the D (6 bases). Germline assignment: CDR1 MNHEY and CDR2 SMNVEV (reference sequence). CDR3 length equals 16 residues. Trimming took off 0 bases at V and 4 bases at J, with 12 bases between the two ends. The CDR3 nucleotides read TGTGCCAGCAGTTTATCACAGGGTATCGGCACCGGGGAGCTGTTTTTT. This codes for CASSLSQGIGTGELFF.

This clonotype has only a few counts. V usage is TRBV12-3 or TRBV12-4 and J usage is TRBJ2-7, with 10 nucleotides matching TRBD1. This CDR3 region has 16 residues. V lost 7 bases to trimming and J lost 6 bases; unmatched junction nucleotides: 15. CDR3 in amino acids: CASTPARDRGYGEQYF. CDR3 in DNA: TGTGCCAGCACCCCCGCTAGGGACAGGGGATACGGCGAGCAGTACTTC.

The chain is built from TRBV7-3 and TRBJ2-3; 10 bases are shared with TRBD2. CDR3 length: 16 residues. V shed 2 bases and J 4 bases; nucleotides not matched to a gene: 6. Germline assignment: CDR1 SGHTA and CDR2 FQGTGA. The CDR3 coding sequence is TGTGCCAGCAGCTTACCAGAGCGGGGGGGGCCAGATACGCAGTATTTT. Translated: CASSLPERGGPDTQYF.

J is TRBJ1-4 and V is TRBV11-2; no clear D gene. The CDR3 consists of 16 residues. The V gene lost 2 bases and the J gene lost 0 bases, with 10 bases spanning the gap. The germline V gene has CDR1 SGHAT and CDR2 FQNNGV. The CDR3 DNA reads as TGTGCCAGCAGCTTAAGGAGGGATGCAACTAATGAAAAACTGTTTTTT. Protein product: CASSLRRDATNEKLFF.

CDR3 sequence: CASLGGVPYEQYF. The CDR3 DNA is TGTGCCAGCCTTGGTGGTGTCCCCTACGAGCAGTACTTC. The chain combines TRBV6-6 with TRBJ2-7, with D uncertain. Germline assignment: CDR1 MNHNY and CDR2 SVGAGI (reference sequence). The CDR3 is made up of 13 amino acids. Trimming stripped 8 bases from V and 2 bases from J, with 13 bases between.

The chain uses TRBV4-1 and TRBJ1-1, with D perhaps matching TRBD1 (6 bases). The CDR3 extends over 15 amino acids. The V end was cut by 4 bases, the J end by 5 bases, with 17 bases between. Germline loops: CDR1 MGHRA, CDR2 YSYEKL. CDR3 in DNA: TGCGCCAGCAGCCTATCGGTAGGGGGGCGGACTGAAGCTTTCTTT. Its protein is CASSLSVGGRTEAFF.

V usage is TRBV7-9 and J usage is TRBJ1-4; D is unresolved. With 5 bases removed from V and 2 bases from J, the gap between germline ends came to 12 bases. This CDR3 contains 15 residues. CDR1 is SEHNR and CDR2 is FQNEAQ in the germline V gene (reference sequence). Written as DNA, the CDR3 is TGTGCCAGCAGCCCCATGGTTTTGACTAATGAAAAACTGTTTTTT. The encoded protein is CASSPMVLTNEKLFF.

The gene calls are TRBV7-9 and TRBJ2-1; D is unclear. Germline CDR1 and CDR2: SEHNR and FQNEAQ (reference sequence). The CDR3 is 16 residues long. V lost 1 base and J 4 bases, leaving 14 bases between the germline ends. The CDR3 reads CASSLDEARAYNEQFF. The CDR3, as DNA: TGTGCCAGCAGCTTAGACGAGGCGCGCGCTTACAATGAGCAGTTCTTC.

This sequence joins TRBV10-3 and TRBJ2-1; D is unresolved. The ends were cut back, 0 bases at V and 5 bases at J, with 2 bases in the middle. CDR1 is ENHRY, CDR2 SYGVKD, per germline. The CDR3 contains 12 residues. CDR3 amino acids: CAISESDNEQFF. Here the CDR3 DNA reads TGTGCCATCAGTGAGTCGGACAATGAGCAGTTCTTC.

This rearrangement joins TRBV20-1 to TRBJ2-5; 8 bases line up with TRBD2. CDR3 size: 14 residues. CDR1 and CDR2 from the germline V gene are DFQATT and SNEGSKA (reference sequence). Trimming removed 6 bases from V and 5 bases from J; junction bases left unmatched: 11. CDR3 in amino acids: CSAWKAGEWETQYF. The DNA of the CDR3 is TGCAGTGCCTGGAAAGCGGGGGAGTGGGAGACCCAGTACTTC.

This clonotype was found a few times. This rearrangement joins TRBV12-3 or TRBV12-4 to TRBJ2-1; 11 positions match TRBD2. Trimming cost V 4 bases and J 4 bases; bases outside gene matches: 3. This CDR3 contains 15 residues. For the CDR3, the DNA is TGTGCCAGCAGTTGGACTAGCGGGTCTTACAATGAGCAGTTCTTC. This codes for CASSWTSGSYNEQFF.

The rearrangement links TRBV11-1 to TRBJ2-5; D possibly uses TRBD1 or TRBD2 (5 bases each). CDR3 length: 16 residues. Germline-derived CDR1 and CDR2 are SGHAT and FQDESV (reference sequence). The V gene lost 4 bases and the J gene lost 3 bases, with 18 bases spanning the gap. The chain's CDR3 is CASSSAGRVSEETQYF. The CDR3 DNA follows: TGTGCCAGCAGCTCGGCAGGGCGGGTATCTGAAGAGACCCAGTACTTC. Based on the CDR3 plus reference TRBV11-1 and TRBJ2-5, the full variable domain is EAEVAQSPRYKITEKSQAVAFWCDPISGHATLYWYRQILGQGPELLVQFQDESVVDDSQLPKDRFSAERLKGVDSTLKIQPAELGDSAMYLCASSSAGRVSEETQYFGPGTRLLVL.

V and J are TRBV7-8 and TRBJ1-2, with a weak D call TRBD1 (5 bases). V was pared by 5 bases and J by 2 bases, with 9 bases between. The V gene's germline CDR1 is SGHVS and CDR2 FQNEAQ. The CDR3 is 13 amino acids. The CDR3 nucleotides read TGTGCCAGCAGCCTGGACACCAACTATGGCTACACCTTC. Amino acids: CASSLDTNYGYTF.